This TCR beta chain was recorded in a study of blood T cell repertoires in COVID-19. Study-wide background: Specimens from acute and convalescent COVID-19 originated in the United States, Italy and Spain.

Assay: immunoSEQ multiplex PCR; the TCRdb copy retains only in-frame clones and omits some. Altogether 300,000 to 450,000 clones are present, roughly 90% being singletons, with the ten largest covering approximately 4.1%. CDR3 length: 15 amino acids. Trimming pared 5 bases from V and 1 base from J, leaving 14 bases between. Germline V lookup: CDR1 MNHNY, CDR2 SVGAGI (reference sequence). Sequencing was carried out using peripheral blood. The sequence derives from a woman aged 55 to 70 with COVID-19, enrolled during active disease. V and J are TRBV6-6 and TRBJ1-1; D is possibly TRBD1 (5 bases). The CDR3 coding sequence is TGTGCCAGCAGTGGCCCACGGGGGAAGAACACTGAAGCTTTCTTT. Amino acids: CASSGPRGKNTEAFF.